These 8 T cell receptor beta chains were sequenced from one sample in a study of blood T cells in healthy people across ages. Then a second PCR, running about 7 to 11 cycles, was carried out with a sample-barcoded 5' primer and a J-beta primer mix. TCRdb called the 5' RACE reads again in MiXCR, with one record for every CDR3 protein. The top ten clones hold under 20% of a sample with hundreds of thousands of distinct CDR3 sequences, around 45% of them seen once. Sequenced material: blood. Every receptor here comes from a man between 60 and 75 years old in good health.

This clonotype was recorded once. V gene TRBV5-1 combines with J gene TRBJ2-5, with no clear D. Trimming took 0 bases from V and 2 from J, leaving 14 bases between them. The CDR3 is 16 residues long. The germline CDR1 and CDR2 sequences are SGHRS and YFSETQ. CDR3 protein: CASSLVLGQIQETQYF. The CDR3 coding sequence is TGCGCCAGCAGCTTGGTCCTCGGGCAGATACAAGAGACCCAGTACTTC.

This clonotype was recorded a few times. The CDR3 reads CASRSPKHHEQYF. The CDR3 coding sequence is TGTGCCAGCAGATCTCCCAAACACCACGAGCAGTACTTC. The rearrangement joins TRBV6-2 or TRBV6-3 to TRBJ2-4; D gene ambiguous. The DNA end is a closer match to TRBJ2-7, so the J assignment may be wrong. Germline CDR1 reads MNHEY; CDR2 reads SVGEGT. The CDR3 runs 13 residues.

The V gene is TRBV20-1, the J gene TRBJ2-1; D gene ambiguous. V was clipped by 6 bases and J by 11 bases, with 26 bases between them. The germline V gene has CDR1 DFQATT and CDR2 SNEGSKA (reference sequence). The CDR3 spans 15 residues. The CDR3: CSATEDAPLLGKQFF. DNA for the CDR3: TGCAGTGCAACAGAGGACGCTCCCCTGCTGGGGAAGCAGTTCTTC.

This clonotype was seen only a few times. A much larger clone sits a single nucleotide away, making a read error possible. This chain joins TRBV5-1 and TRBJ2-7; 8 nucleotides line up with TRBD2. CDR3 length: 15 residues. CDR1 is SGHRS, CDR2 YFSETQ, per germline. V shed 2 bases and J 7 bases; nucleotides not matched to a gene: 11. This CDR3 reads CASSLLSGGYNEQYF. The CDR3 bases are TGCGCCAGCAGCTTACTAAGCGGGGGTTACAATGAGCAGTACTTC.

This clonotype was detected only a few times. The chain carries TRBV24-1 and TRBJ2-5; a weak D match, TRBD1 (6 bases). The V gene lost 9 bases and the J gene lost 11 bases, with 6 bases spanning the gap. CDR1 KGHDR and CDR2 SFDVKD come from the germline V gene. This CDR3 region has 8 residues. The CDR3 sequence is CATQGQYF. CDR3 bases: TGTGCCACCCAGGGGCAGTACTTC.

J is TRBJ2-4 and V is TRBV15; possibly TRBD1 for D (6 bases). CDR3 length equals 16 residues. The germline V and J ends were trimmed by 0 bases and 4 bases, with 13 bases remaining between them. Germline assignment: CDR1 LNHNV and CDR2 YYDKDF (reference sequence). The CDR3 DNA follows: TGTGCCACCAGCAGAGAACCAGGGGTCTCAAAAAACATTCAGTACTTC. Its protein is CATSREPGVSKNIQYF.

There are many counts of this clonotype. The genes are TRBV4-3 and TRBJ2-7; 15 bases line up with TRBD2. Germline V gene sequence: CDR1 LGHNA, CDR2 YSLEER. This CDR3 spans 15 amino acids. J gave up 3 bases and V 3 bases, and 0 bases lay outside the gene matches. The CDR3 protein is CASSQGLAGGYEQYF. CDR3 DNA sequence: TGCGCCAGCAGCCAGGGACTAGCGGGGGGCTACGAGCAGTACTTC.

This clonotype occurred a few times. The genes are TRBV5-1 and TRBJ2-1, with D unresolved. The germline CDR1 and CDR2 sequences are SGHRS and YFSETQ. This CDR3 region has 14 residues. The ends were cut back, 3 bases at V and 5 bases at J, with 12 bases in the middle. Here the CDR3 reads CASSSSSTNNEQFF. In nucleotides, the CDR3 is TGCGCCAGCAGCTCCTCGAGCACGAACAATGAGCAGTTCTTC. Full variable domain (outside the CDR3, taken from reference TRBV5-1 and TRBJ2-1): KAGVTQTPRYLIKTRGQQVTLSCSPISGHRSVSWYQQTPGQGLQFLFEYFSETQRNKGNFPGRFSGRQFSNSRSEMNVSTLELGDSALYLCASSSSSTNNEQFFGPGTRLTVL.